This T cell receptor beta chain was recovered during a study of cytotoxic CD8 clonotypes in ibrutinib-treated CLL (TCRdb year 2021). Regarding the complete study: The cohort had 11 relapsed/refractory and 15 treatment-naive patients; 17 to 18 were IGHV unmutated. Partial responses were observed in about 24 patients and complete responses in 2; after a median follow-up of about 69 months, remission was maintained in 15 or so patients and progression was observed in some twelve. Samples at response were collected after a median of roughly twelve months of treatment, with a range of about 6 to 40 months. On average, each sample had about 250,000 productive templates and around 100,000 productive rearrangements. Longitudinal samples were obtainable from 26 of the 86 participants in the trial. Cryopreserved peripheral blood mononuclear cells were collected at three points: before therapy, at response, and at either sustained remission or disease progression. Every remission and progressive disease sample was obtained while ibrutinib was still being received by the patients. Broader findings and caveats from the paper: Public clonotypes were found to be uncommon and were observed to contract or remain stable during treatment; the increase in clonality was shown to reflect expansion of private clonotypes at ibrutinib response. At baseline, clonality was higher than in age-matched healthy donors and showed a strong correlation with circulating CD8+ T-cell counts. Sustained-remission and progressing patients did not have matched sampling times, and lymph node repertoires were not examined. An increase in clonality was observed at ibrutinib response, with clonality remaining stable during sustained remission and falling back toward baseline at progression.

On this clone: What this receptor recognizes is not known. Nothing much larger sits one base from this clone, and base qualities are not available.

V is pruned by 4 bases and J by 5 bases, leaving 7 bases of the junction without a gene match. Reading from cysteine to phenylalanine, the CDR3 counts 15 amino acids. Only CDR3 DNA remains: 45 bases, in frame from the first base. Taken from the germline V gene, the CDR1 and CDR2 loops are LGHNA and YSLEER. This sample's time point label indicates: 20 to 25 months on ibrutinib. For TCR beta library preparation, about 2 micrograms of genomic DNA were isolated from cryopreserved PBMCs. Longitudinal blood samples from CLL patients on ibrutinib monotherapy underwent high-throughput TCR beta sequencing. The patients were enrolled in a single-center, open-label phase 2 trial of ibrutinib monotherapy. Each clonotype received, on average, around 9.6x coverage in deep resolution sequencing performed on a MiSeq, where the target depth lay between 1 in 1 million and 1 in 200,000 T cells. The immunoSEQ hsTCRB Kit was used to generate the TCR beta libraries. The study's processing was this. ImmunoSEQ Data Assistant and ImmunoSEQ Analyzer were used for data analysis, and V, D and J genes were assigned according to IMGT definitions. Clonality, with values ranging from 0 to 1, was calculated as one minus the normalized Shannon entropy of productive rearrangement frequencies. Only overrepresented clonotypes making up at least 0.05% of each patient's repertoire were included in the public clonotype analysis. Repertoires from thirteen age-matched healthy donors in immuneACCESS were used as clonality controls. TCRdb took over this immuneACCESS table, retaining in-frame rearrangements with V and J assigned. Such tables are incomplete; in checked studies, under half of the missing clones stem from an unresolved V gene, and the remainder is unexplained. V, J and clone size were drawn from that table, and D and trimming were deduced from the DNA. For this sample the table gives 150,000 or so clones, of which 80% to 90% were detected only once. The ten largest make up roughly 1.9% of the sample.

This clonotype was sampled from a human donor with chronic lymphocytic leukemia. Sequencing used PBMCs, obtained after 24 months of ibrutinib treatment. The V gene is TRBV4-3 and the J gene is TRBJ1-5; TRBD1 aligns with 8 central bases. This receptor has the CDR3 CASSRGTGGYQPQHF. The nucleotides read TGCGCCAGCAGCCGCGGGACAGGAGGATATCAGCCCCAGCATTTT.